This TCR beta chain came from a study of blood T cell repertoires in COVID-19. Study summary: In each case, the material was cDNA or gDNA derived from T cells, B-cell-depleted T cells, or PBMCs.

Sequencing used immunoSEQ multiplex PCR; TCRdb keeps in-frame clones, though not all of them. The table shows just over 300,000 clones, with 80% to 90% occurring only once. Germline-derived CDR1 and CDR2 are MNHEY and SVGAGI. The CDR3 contains 13 residues. V lost 7 bases to trimming and J lost 7 bases; unmatched junction nucleotides: 5. The clonotype comes from a man aged 25-45 years who had recovered from COVID-19. This chain joins TRBV6-5 and TRBJ2-1, with 9 bases identical to TRBD1. The sequenced material came from PBMCs or T cells enriched from blood (not recorded which). Written as DNA, the CDR3 is TGTGCCAGCAAGTTGACAGGGGGAAATGAGCAGTTCTTC. The encoded protein is CASKLTGGNEQFF.